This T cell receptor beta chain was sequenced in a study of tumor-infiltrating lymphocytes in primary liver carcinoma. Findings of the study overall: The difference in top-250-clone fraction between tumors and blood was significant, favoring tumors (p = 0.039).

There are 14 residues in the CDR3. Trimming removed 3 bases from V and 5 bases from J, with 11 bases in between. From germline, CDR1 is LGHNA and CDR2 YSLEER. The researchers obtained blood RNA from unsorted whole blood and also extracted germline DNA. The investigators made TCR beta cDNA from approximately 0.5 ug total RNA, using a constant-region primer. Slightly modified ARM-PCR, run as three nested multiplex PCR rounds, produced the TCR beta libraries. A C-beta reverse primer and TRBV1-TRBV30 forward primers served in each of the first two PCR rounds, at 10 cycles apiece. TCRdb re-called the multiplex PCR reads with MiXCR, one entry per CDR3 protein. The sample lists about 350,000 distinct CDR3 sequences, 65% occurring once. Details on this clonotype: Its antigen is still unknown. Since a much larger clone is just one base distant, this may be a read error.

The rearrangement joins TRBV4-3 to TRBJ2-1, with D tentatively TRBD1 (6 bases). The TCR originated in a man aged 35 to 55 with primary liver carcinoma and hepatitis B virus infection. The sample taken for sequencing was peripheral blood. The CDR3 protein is CASSHRGSDNEQFF. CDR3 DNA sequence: TGCGCCAGCAGCCACAGGGGATCGGACAATGAGCAGTTCTTC.